A selection of T cell receptor beta chains follows, all from one sample in a study of shared clonotypes between healthy human individuals. Sequencing was performed with immunoSEQ multiplex PCR; in TCRdb, only in-frame clones are kept and a portion is missing. The table includes some 2.1 million clones, 85% to 95% detected once. The sequencing input was naive CD4+ T cells sorted from blood. These receptor sequences come from a man between 18 and 35 years old in good health. CDR3s include the opening cysteine and the closing phenylalanine or tryptophan. The order of the fields is CDR3 DNA, CDR3 protein, J gene, clone size, V gene, D gene. A D gene is named only where the DNA matches it firmly. The listing skips clone size in some rows; elsewhere it reads once, few, many or a size class.

DNA: TGTGCCAGCAGCCAAGATCTGGGACAGCCGAACACTGAAGCTTTCTTT; CDR3: CASSQDLGQPNTEAFF; J: TRBJ1-1; size: NA; V: TRBV4-2; D: TRBD1
DNA: TGTGCTAGCAGCTTCAAGGGTAGCGGGAGAACGAACACCGGGGAGCTGTTTTTT; CDR3: CASSFKGSGRTNTGELFF; J: TRBJ2-2; size: NA; V: TRBV7-7; D: TRBD2
DNA: TGTGCCTGGAGTGTCTCCCTCTACGAGCAGTACTTC; CDR3: CAWSVSLYEQYF; J: TRBJ2-7; size: NA; V: TRBV30; D: NA
DNA: TGTGCCATCAGTCCCGGGACAGAGAATCAGCCCCAGCATTTT; CDR3: CAISPGTENQPQHF; J: TRBJ1-5; size: NA; V: TRBV10-3; D: TRBD1
DNA: TGTGCCAGCAGGCGTACAGGGGTCCTTGGGACTAATGAAAAACTGTTTTTT; CDR3: CASRRTGVLGTNEKLFF; J: TRBJ1-4; size: NA; V: TRBV27; D: TRBD1
DNA: TGCGCCAGCAGCTCCCAGGGGGCTAGCGTGGATCATGAGCAGTTCTTC; CDR3: CASSSQGASVDHEQFF; J: TRBJ2-1; size: once; V: TRBV4-1; D: TRBD1
DNA: TGTGCTAGTGGTTTGGGTCAGGGGGACACCGGGGAGCTGTTTTTT; CDR3: CASGLGQGDTGELFF; J: TRBJ2-2; size: NA; V: TRBV12-5; D: TRBD1
DNA: TGTGCCAGCAGCTTGGGGACAGGGGGCTCCTACGAGCAGTACTTC; CDR3: CASSLGTGGSYEQYF; J: TRBJ2-7; size: NA; V: TRBV7-6; D: TRBD1
DNA: TGTGCCAGCAGAGATGACAGAGCTAATACTGAAGCTTTCTTT; CDR3: CASRDDRANTEAFF; J: TRBJ1-1; size: NA; V: TRBV6-6; D: NA
DNA: TGTGCCTGGACCCCCGGGGGACTAGCCAAAAACATTCAGTACTTC; CDR3: CAWTPGGLAKNIQYF; J: TRBJ2-4; size: NA; V: TRBV30; D: NA
DNA: TGTGCCTGGAGTTTAGGAGCGAACACCATATATTTT; CDR3: CAWSLGANTIYF; J: TRBJ1-3; size: once; V: TRBV30; D: NA
DNA: TGTGCCAGCAGTTATACGAACCCTTGGGGGAACGAGCAGTACTTC; CDR3: CASSYTNPWGNEQYF; J: TRBJ2-7; size: NA; V: TRBV6-5; D: NA
DNA: TGTGCCATCAAGGGAAATAGGCAGCAAGAGACCCAGTACTTC; CDR3: CAIKGNRQQETQYF; J: TRBJ2-5; size: NA; V: TRBV10-3; D: NA
DNA: TGTGCCAGCAGATCCGGACAGGGGATATCGGGAAACACCATATATTTT; CDR3: CASRSGQGISGNTIYF; J: TRBJ1-3; size: NA; V: TRBV11-2; D: TRBD1
DNA: TGCGCCAGCAGCTCGCGACTAGCGGGGGGGGGAGAGACCCAGTACTTC; CDR3: CASSSRLAGGGETQYF; J: TRBJ2-5; size: NA; V: TRBV5-1; D: TRBD2
DNA: TGTGCCAGCAGCTCCCCCCGAACTAGCGGGAGCCCCACAGATACGCAGTATTTT; CDR3: CASSSPRTSGSPTDTQYF; J: TRBJ2-3; size: NA; V: TRBV7-8; D: TRBD2
DNA: TGCGCCAGCAGACCCGACAGGGGAGTGGGCGAGCAGTACTTC; CDR3: CASRPDRGVGEQYF; J: TRBJ2-7; size: few; V: TRBV4-1; D: TRBD1
DNA: TGTGCCAGCAGCGTAGTACAGACGAACACCGGGGAGCTGTTTTTT; CDR3: CASSVVQTNTGELFF; J: TRBJ2-2; size: NA; V: TRBV9; D: NA
DNA: TGTGCCACCAGCAGAGGAGACGGAATGAACACTGAAGCTTTCTTT; CDR3: CATSRGDGMNTEAFF; J: TRBJ1-1; size: NA; V: TRBV15; D: NA
DNA: TGTGCCAGCAGCTCTTATCAGGGGGGAGCTTTCTTT; CDR3: CASSSYQGGAFF; J: TRBJ1-1; size: few; V: TRBV7-2; D: TRBD1
DNA: TGTGCCAGCAGACTCAGATTGAACACTGAAGCTTTCTTT; CDR3: CASRLRLNTEAFF; J: TRBJ1-1; size: NA; V: TRBV5-4; D: NA
DNA: TGTGCCAGCAGTGAAGCCTCAGATTTTTACACCATATATTTT; CDR3: CASSEASDFYTIYF; J: TRBJ1-3; size: NA; V: TRBV6-1; D: NA
DNA: TGCGCCAGCAACAAGGGCGGGGCTTCAGATACGCAGTATTTT; CDR3: CASNKGGASDTQYF; J: TRBJ2-3; size: NA; V: TRBV5-1; D: NA
DNA: TGTGCCAGCAGCTTAGCTAGCGGGAAGGGCCCAGATACGCAGTATTTT; CDR3: CASSLASGKGPDTQYF; J: TRBJ2-3; size: NA; V: TRBV7-8; D: TRBD2
DNA: TGTGCCAGCAGCTTATCTGGGACTAGCGGGGGTTACGAGCAGTACTTC; CDR3: CASSLSGTSGGYEQYF; J: TRBJ2-7; size: NA; V: TRBV7-3; D: TRBD2